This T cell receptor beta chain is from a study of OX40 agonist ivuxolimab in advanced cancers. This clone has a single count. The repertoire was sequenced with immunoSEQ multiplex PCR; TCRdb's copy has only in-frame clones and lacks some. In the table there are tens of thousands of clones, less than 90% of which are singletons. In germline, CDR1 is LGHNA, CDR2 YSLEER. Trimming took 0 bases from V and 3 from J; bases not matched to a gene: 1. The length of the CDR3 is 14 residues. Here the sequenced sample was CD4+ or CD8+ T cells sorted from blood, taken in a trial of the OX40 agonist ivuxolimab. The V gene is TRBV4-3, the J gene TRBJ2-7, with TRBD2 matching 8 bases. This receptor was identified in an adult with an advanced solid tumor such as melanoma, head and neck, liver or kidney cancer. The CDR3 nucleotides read TGCGCCAGCAGCCAAGATACTAGCGGCTACGAGCAGTACTTC. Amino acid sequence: CASSQDTSGYEQYF.